This TCR beta chain was profiled in a study of shared clonotypes between healthy human individuals. The protocol was immunoSEQ multiplex PCR, while the TCRdb copy is restricted to in-frame clones and leaves out a portion. The data hold about 960,000 clones, with 60% to 85% observed a single time. The split of CD4+ cells yielded CD45RA+ naive and CD45RA-negative memory subsets. Between the trimmed V and J ends, which lost 10 bases and 4 bases, there was a span of 16 bases. The CDR3 has 13 residues. Germline V lookup: CDR1 LNHDA, CDR2 SQIVND (reference sequence). The chain employs TRBV19 and TRBJ1-2; TRBD1 might be the D (5 bases). Sequenced: memory CD4+ T cells sorted from blood. As to subset: CD45RA-negative fraction. The sequence was collected from a man aged 18 to 29 in good health. CDR3 bases: TGTGCCACTTCGGGGCAAGGTAGCTATGGCTACACCTTC. It yields the protein CATSGQGSYGYTF.